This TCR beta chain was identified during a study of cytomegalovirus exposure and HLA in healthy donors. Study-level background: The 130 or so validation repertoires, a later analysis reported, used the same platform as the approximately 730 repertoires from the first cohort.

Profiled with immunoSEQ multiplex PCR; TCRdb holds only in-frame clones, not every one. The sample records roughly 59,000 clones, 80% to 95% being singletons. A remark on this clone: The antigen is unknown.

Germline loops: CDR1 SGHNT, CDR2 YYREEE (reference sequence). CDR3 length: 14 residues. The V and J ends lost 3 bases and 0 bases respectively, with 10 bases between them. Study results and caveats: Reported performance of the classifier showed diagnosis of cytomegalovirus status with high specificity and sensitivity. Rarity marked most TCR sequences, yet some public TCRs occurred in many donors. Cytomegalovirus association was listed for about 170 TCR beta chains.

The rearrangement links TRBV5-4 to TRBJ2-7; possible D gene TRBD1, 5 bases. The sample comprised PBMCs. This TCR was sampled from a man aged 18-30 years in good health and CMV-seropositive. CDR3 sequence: CASSSIDSSYEQYF. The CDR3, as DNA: TGTGCCAGCAGCTCCATCGACAGCTCCTACGAGCAGTACTTC.